This T cell receptor (beta chain) was recorded in a study of T cells in localized non-small cell lung cancer. Broader study findings: Tumor showed lower T cell clonality than uninvolved adjacent lung, where it was highest. Higher adjacent-lung clonality was associated with shorter survival. Since sequencing was restricted to only one region of the tumor, intratumor heterogeneity remains a possibility.

CDR1 is SGHTA and CDR2 is FQGNSA in the germline V gene. CDR3 length equals 15 residues. The V end lost 3 bases, the J end lost 2 bases, and 13 bases lay between the germline ends. Some clones are missing from TCRdb's copy, which holds only in-frame ones; the method was immunoSEQ multiplex PCR. The table includes 50,000 to 55,000 clones, about 87% detected once. In the case of this clone: Its antigen remains unidentified.

The TCR originated in a female donor with stage II lung adenocarcinoma. Material: PBMCs, obtained before any cancer treatment. The rearrangement uses TRBV7-2 and TRBJ1-2; D is perhaps TRBD1 (6 bases). DNA of the CDR3: TGTGCCAGCAGCTTGGTCCGGACAGCGAACTATGGCTACACCTTC. Translation gives CASSLVRTANYGYTF.